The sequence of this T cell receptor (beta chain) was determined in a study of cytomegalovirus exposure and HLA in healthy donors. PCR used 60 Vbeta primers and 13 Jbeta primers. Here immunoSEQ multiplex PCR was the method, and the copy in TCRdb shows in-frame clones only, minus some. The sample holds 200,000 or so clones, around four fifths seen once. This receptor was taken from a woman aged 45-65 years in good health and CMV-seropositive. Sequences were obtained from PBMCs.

CDR3 sequence: CASSLAGEGAFF. The CDR3 nucleotides are TGCGCCAGCAGCTTGGCAGGGGAGGGAGCTTTCTTT. The chain links TRBV5-1 to TRBJ1-1; possible D gene TRBD1, 6 bases. This CDR3 comprises 12 residues. Trimming cost V 0 bases and J 10 bases, with 10 bases left between them. Germline CDR1 SGHRS, CDR2 YFSETQ.